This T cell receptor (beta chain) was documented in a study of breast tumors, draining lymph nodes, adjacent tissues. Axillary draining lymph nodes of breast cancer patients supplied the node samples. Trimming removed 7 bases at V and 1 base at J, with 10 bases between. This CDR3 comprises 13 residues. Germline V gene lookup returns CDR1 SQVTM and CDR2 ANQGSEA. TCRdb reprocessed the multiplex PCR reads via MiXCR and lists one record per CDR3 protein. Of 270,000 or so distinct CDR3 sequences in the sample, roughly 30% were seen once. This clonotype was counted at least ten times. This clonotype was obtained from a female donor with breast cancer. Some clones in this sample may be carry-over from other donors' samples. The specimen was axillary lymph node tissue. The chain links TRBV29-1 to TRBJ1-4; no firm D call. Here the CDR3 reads CSASRGTNEKLFF. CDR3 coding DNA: TGCAGCGCCTCCCGTGGAACTAATGAAAAACTGTTTTTT.